This is a list of T cell receptor beta chains from one sample in a study of blood T cell repertoires in COVID-19. TCRdb keeps only in-frame clones here, not all; method: immunoSEQ multiplex PCR. The sample yields 150,000 to 200,000 clones, about 90% seen once. The sample taken for sequencing was peripheral blood. The receptors originated from a man in his forties with active or convalescent COVID-19. The CDR3 runs from the conserved cysteine through the conserved F or W. A D gene is named only where the DNA matches it firmly. Clone size is shown for a subset of rows, as once, few, many or a class of expanded clone.

TRBJ2-5 | . | TRBD1 | TRBV4-1 | TGCGCCAGCAGCCAAAGGACAGGTGGGCTCCAAGAGACCCAGTACTTC | CASSQRTGGLQETQYF
TRBJ1-2 | . | TRBD1 | TRBV19 | TGTGCCAGTAGTACCCACCTGGACAGGGAGTCTCCTAGGGGTGGCTACACCTTC | CASSTHLDRESPRGGYTF
TRBJ1-4 | . | TRBD1 | TRBV5-1 | TGCGCCAGCAGCTTAACAGGGGACTCTAGGGAAAAACTGTTTTTT | CASSLTGDSREKLFF
TRBJ1-2 | . | TRBD1 | TRBV19 | TGTGCCAGTAGTCGCGATATCCCGGGACAGGACCTTTCCTATGGCTACACCTTC | CASSRDIPGQDLSYGYTF
TRBJ2-7 | . | . | TRBV2 | TGTGCCAGCAAAGATGGGCGGGGCGGGGGCCGCCCCTACGAGCAGTACTTC | CASKDGRGGGRPYEQYF
TRBJ1-3 | . | TRBD1 | TRBV2 | TGTGCCGGAGACAGGGAGGCAGGAAACACCATATATTTT | CAGDREAGNTIYF
TRBJ2-7 | . | TRBD1 | TRBV27 | TGTGCCAGCAGTTTACGGACAGGGGTCCACGAGCAGTACTTC | CASSLRTGVHEQYF
TRBJ1-2 | . | TRBD1 | TRBV3-1/TRBV3-2 | TGTGCCAGCAGCCAGACAGGGTATGGCTACACCTTC | CASSQTGYGYTF
TRBJ1-6 | . | . | TRBV3-1/TRBV3-2 | TGTGCCAGCAGCCAAGGAGGGGGGGCAAGGTTGAATTCACCCCTCCACTTT | CASSQGGGARLNSPLHF
TRBJ1-3 | . | . | TRBV21-1 | TGTGCCAGCAGCAACGGGGGTTCTGGAAACACCATATATTTT | CASSNGGSGNTIYF
TRBJ2-5 | . | . | TRBV7-3 | TGTGCCAGCAGCCCCGAGGGCGGTCAAGAGACCCAGTACTTC | CASSPEGGQETQYF
TRBJ1-5 | . | TRBD1 | TRBV30 | TGTGCCTGGAGTGGCCCCGGGACAGGGAATCAGCCCCAGCATTTT | CAWSGPGTGNQPQHF
TRBJ2-2 | . | . | TRBV7-3 | TGTGCCAGCAGCTTCGGTCCCCTCACCGGGGAGCTGTTTTTT | CASSFGPLTGELFF
TRBJ1-2 | once | . | TRBV28 | TGTGCCAGCAGCGCCCCGGCGGGCACCTATGGCTACACCTTC | CASSAPAGTYGYTF
TRBJ2-2 | . | . | TRBV29-1 | TGCAGCGTTGAGGAGGGAAATTCCAACACCGGGGAGCTGTTTTTT | CSVEEGNSNTGELFF
TRBJ1-1 | once | TRBD1 | TRBV2 | TGTGCCAGCAGAGGTCGGACAGGGGACACTGAAGCTTTCTTT | CASRGRTGDTEAFF
TRBJ1-5 | . | . | TRBV28 | TGTGCCAGTCAATTCCAAACAGGGAGGGGATGGCCCCAGCATTTT | CASQFQTGRGWPQHF
TRBJ1-2 | few | . | TRBV5-8 | TGTGCCAGCAGCTTTGGACAGAGGGGCTACACCTTC | CASSFGQRGYTF
TRBJ2-2 | . | TRBD1 | TRBV30 | TGTGCCTGGAGTTCTGGGACAGGGGTCGGGGAGCTGTTTTTT | CAWSSGTGVGELFF
TRBJ1-5 | . | . | TRBV19 | TGTGCCAGTAGTATATGGGGGGACAGCAATCAGCCCCAGCATTTT | CASSIWGDSNQPQHF
TRBJ2-1 | . | TRBD1 | TRBV15 | TGTGCCACCAGCAGAAAACAGGGGGTTGGGTCCTACAATGAGCAGTTCTTC | CATSRKQGVGSYNEQFF
TRBJ1-2 | . | . | TRBV4-3 | TGCGCCAGCAGCCAGACCATCCGCAGGACTAACTATGGCTACACCTTC | CASSQTIRRTNYGYTF
TRBJ1-2 | . | . | TRBV7-9 | TGTGCCAGCAGCCCGTCTACACAGGGAAACTATGGCTACACCTTC | CASSPSTQGNYGYTF
TRBJ2-1 | . | TRBD2 | TRBV11-2 | TGTGCCAGCAGCTTAGATCTAGCGGGGTACAATGAGCAGTTCTTC | CASSLDLAGYNEQFF
TRBJ2-5 | . | . | TRBV27 | TGTGCCAGCAGTGCCCCCCGGACAACGCAAGAGACCCAGTACTTC | CASSAPRTTQETQYF
TRBJ1-5 | . | TRBD1 | TRBV30 | TGTGCCTGGAGTGCCCTACAGGGGGGTCAGCCCCAGCATTTT | CAWSALQGGQPQHF
TRBJ1-1 | . | TRBD1 | TRBV6-6 | TGTGCCAGCAGACCTACAGGGGGCGATGAAGCTTTCTTT | CASRPTGGDEAFF
TRBJ2-1 | . | . | TRBV7-9 | TGTGCCAGCAGCTTGGGGAGAGGGCAGTTCTTC | CASSLGRGQFF
TRBJ1-6 | . | TRBD1 | TRBV19 | TGTGCCAGTAGAGCCCTCGGGACAGAGGGTTTTCGGCCCCTCCACTTT | CASRALGTEGFRPLHF
TRBJ2-1 | . | TRBD2 | TRBV29-1 | TGCAGCGTTGAAGACGGGAAGAGCGGGGGGGCCGGCGAGCAGTTCTTC | CSVEDGKSGGAGEQFF
TRBJ1-1 | . | . | TRBV9 | TGTGCCAGCAGCGTAGAACCGGGGAACACTGAAGCTTTCTTT | CASSVEPGNTEAFF
TRBJ2-3 | . | . | TRBV4-2 | TGTGCCAGCAGCCAAGGGTTTTCAATAGCGGGACAGCTCACAGATACGCAGTATTTT | CASSQGFSIAGQLTDTQYF
TRBJ1-5 | few | . | TRBV5-4 | TGTGCCAGCAGCACCGGGACCGCGGGGCAGCCCCAGCATTTT | CASSTGTAGQPQHF
TRBJ2-5 | . | TRBD2 | TRBV29-1 | TGCAGCGTTGCGGGACTAGCGAAACAAGAGACCCAGTACTTC | CSVAGLAKQETQYF
TRBJ2-1 | . | . | TRBV7-8 | TGTGCCAGCAGCCAAAGCCGATCTGGGAGGACCTACAATGAGCAGTTCTTC | CASSQSRSGRTYNEQFF
TRBJ1-2 | . | . | TRBV7-3 | TGTGCCAGCAGCTTGACTACAGGGCGCGGCTACACCTTC | CASSLTTGRGYTF
TRBJ2-2 | . | . | TRBV25-1 | TGTGCCAGCAGTGAACGGGTCACCGGGGAGCTGTTTTTT | CASSERVTGELFF
TRBJ2-4 | . | TRBD1 | TRBV3-1/TRBV3-2 | TGTGCCAGCAGCCATCCGATCCAGGGGGACATTCAGTACTTC | CASSHPIQGDIQYF
TRBJ1-6 | . | . | TRBV6-5 | TGTGCCAGCAGTTCGGCAGGGGTGTCCTATAATTCACCCCTCCACTTT | CASSSAGVSYNSPLHF
TRBJ2-5 | . | TRBD2 | TRBV6-5 | TGTGCCAGCAGGGGACTAGCGGGGGGGTTGTTGTACTTC | CASRGLAGGLLYF
TRBJ1-2 | . | TRBD1 | TRBV4-2 | TGTGCCAGCAGCCACTCTTTAGGACAGGGGAAACCTAACTATGGCTACACCTTC | CASSHSLGQGKPNYGYTF
TRBJ1-2 | . | . | TRBV5-6 | TGTGCCAGCAGCTCGAGCCCTCAGGGGTGGAACTATGGCTACACCTTC | CASSSSPQGWNYGYTF
TRBJ2-7 | once | TRBD1 | TRBV4-2 | TGTGCCAGCAGCATACCGGACAGGGGTTACGAGCAGTACTTC | CASSIPDRGYEQYF
TRBJ2-2 | once | . | TRBV6-5 | TGTGCCAGCAGTTACTCAAACACCGGGGAGCTGTTTTTT | CASSYSNTGELFF
TRBJ1-6 | . | TRBD1 | TRBV6-2/TRBV6-3 | TGTGCCAGCAGTGACAGGGCGGGTAATTCACCCCTCCACTTT | CASSDRAGNSPLHF
TRBJ2-7 | . | . | TRBV5-4 | TGTGCCAGCAGCTTTGGGGACACCTACGAGCAGTACTTC | CASSFGDTYEQYF
TRBJ2-5 | . | TRBD2 | TRBV19 | TGTGCCAGTAGTATAGGGGCGGGGGGGCAAGAGACCCAGTACTTC | CASSIGAGGQETQYF
TRBJ1-1 | . | . | TRBV11-2 | TGTGCCAGCAGCTCAACGAGACACAACACTGAAGCTTTCTTT | CASSSTRHNTEAFF